This T cell receptor (beta chain) was found in a study of OX40 agonist ivuxolimab in advanced cancers. Using immunoSEQ multiplex PCR, the repertoire was profiled, and TCRdb retains in-frame clones only, with some absent. The table has about 52,000 clones, roughly 80% seen once. This CDR3 region has 14 residues. The ends lost 6 bases at V and 0 bases at J; junction bases unmatched: 5. Germline lookup yields CDR1 SGHTA and CDR2 FQGNSA. This TCR was sampled from an adult with an advanced solid tumor such as melanoma, head and neck, liver or kidney cancer. The chain carries TRBV7-2 and TRBJ2-7; TRBD2 aligns across 7 bases. The sequenced sample was CD4+ or CD8+ T cells sorted from blood, obtained in a trial of the OX40 agonist ivuxolimab. The CDR3 loop is CASSRDYRSYEQYF. The CDR3 DNA is TGTGCCAGCAGTAGGGACTATCGCTCCTACGAGCAGTACTTC.